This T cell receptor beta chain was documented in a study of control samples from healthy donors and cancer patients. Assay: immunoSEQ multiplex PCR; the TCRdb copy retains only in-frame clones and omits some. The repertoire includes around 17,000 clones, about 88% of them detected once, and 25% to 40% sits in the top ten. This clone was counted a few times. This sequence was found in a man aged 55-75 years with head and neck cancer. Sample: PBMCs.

CDR3 in DNA: TGTGCCAGCAGCCGGGGCCTATTCACAGATACGCAGTATTTT. This sequence encodes CASSRGLFTDTQYF. The chain combines TRBV11-2 with TRBJ2-3; either TRBD1 or TRBD2 may supply D (5 bases each). This CDR3 is 14 amino acids long. Germline V gene sequence: CDR1 SGHAT, CDR2 FQNNGV. Deletions cut 5 bases from V and 2 bases from J, with 11 bases between.